This T cell receptor (beta chain) was identified during a study of shared clonotypes between healthy human individuals (dated by TCRdb to the early 2020s). A note on the overall study: A couple of women and a few men aged 18 to 49 years were included in the cohort. For each donor, three plates each were used for CD4 naive and CD4 memory, two plates were used for CD8 naive, and one plate was used for CD8 memory. To estimate repertoire size and how much clonotype sharing occurs between individuals, the study deeply sequenced the blood TCR repertoires of several healthy adults. Different laboratories and diverse techniques were used to prepare libraries and sequence TCR repertoires, to increase sequencing depth and limit assay-specific biases. Leukapheresis yielded between about 0.85 and 10 billion PBMCs per donor.

The donors were healthy, HIV-negative adults with no recently reported acute infections or vaccinations. Every donor was a Caucasian adult living in Nashville, Tennessee, USA. CD4+ T cells were enriched by magnetic negative selection, after which naive cells were positively selected on CD45RA and the negative fraction was taken as the memory subset. Blood was obtained by leukapheresis, after which PBMCs were separated by Ficoll-Histopaque density gradient centrifugation and cryopreserved in liquid nitrogen vapor phase. Analytical flow cytometry was used to check the purity and quantity of each magnetically sorted T cell population. Genomic DNA was isolated from every sorted fraction and measured by UV absorbance on a Nanodrop 2000c. V has 2 bases trimmed and J has 11 bases trimmed; junction bases matching no gene number 21. The CDR3 holds 19 amino acids from the cysteine to the phenylalanine. CDR3 DNA is the only sequence kept; it has 57 bases, read in frame from the first base. CDR1 and CDR2, looked up from the germline V gene (reference sequence), are SEHNR and FQNEAQ.

TCR CDR3 regions were amplified from genomic DNA by multiplex PCR using the deep immunoSEQ assay. Extracted genomic DNA from each cell subset was spread evenly across all wells of several immunoSEQ 96-well plates, with each plate serving as a replicate. For sorted subsets, 150 to 200 ng genomic DNA, equal to tens of thousands of T cell genomes, was loaded into each replicate PCR. Purified libraries were quantified with a Qubit 3.0 fluorometer, sized on a Bioanalyzer 2100, and re-quantified with the KAPA Library Quantification kit. A separate single-read 150-cycle Illumina NextSeq 550 flow cell was used to sequence each immunoSEQ 96-well plate. The study's own analysis went as follows. The immunoSEQ output contained only junctional sequences without quality scores, so filtering could not match that applied to full-length reads. Sequences were annotated with PyIR, a Python wrapper for IgBLAST v1.9, using IMGT germline references to assign V/J genes and CDR3. Reads with weak V/J assignments (E-value above 1e-6), missing CDR3, stop codons, out-of-frame junctions, or ambiguous translated residues were removed. V3J clonotypes were defined by identical inferred V gene, J gene, and CDR3 amino acid sequence. The percentage overlap between two repertoires was calculated by dividing the number of shared unique clonotypes by the size of the smaller repertoire. RTK rarefaction, the Chao1 estimator, and Recon v2.1 estimates of unobserved clonotypes were used to assess repertoire richness. Generation probabilities were computed with OLGA for all TCRbeta clonotypes obtained by the gDNA method from several donors. Drawn from immuneACCESS, this table holds only the in-frame rearrangements with V and J called that TCRdb kept. Clones are partly lost; checked studies trace under half to an unresolved V gene and leave the rest unexplained. The DNA was the basis for D and trimming; V, J and clone size are from that table. The sample table holds around 510,000 clones, of which roughly 95% were seen once. The ten largest account for about 0.064% of the sample.

Broader findings and caveats from the paper: Compared with non-shared clonotypes, clonotypes shared by all four sorted-subset donors had higher generation probabilities. Even with the large sequencing depth, rarefaction of the sorted-subset datasets indicated that sequencing was incomplete. Across a few donors, around 5.4% of naive CD4, approximately 4% of naive CD8, 2.3% of memory CD4, and 0.4% of memory CD8 clonotypes were shared. The small number of donors limited the genetic and exposure-history diversity represented. Sampling was restricted to blood, and TCR repertoires in tissue are likely to differ from TCR repertoires in blood. Pairwise subsampling indicated that sequencing depth was expected to affect the degree of clonotype sharing among donors. Naive subsets generally had larger estimated clonotype richness than memory subsets did.

On this clone itself: Its antigen is unknown. No clone much larger than this one lies a single base away; base qualities are absent.

This clonotype was sampled from a woman younger than 45 in good health. The sample taken for sequencing was naive CD4+ T cells sorted from blood. According to the study, the label for this sample's cell subset or site signals: CD45RA+ positively selected. The sequence joins TRBV7-9 to TRBJ2-1; 10 bases in the middle match TRBD2. The nucleotide sequence is given as TGTGCCAGCAGCTTATGGGGAACTAGCGGGATTTCGCCTGGGCTAAAGCAGTTCTTC. Translated, it reads CASSLWGTSGISPGLKQFF.